This T cell receptor (beta chain) comes out of a study of a mutant IDH1 vaccine in newly diagnosed glioma. Repertoires were generated with immunoSEQ multiplex PCR, while TCRdb's copy carries only in-frame clones and drops some. The sample lists roughly 46,000 clones; 86% were seen once. Time point: baseline, week 1 (first vaccination visit). Regarding treatment: pre-vaccination baseline after standard-of-care therapy. The clonotype comes from a man aged 35-49 years with glioma. The material sequenced was PBMCs, taken from a glioma patient treated with radiotherapy, temozolomide or both.

CDR3 nucleotides: TGTGCCAGCAGCTTGGGTCGGACAGGGCTCCACGAGCAGTACTTC. Translated, it gives CASSLGRTGLHEQYF. The genes are TRBV11-3 and TRBJ2-7; the match to TRBD1 covers 8 bases. Germline values: CDR1 SGHNT, CDR2 YENEEA. The trim removed 3 bases at V and 5 bases at J, leaving 9 bases unmatched. The CDR3 has 15 amino acids.